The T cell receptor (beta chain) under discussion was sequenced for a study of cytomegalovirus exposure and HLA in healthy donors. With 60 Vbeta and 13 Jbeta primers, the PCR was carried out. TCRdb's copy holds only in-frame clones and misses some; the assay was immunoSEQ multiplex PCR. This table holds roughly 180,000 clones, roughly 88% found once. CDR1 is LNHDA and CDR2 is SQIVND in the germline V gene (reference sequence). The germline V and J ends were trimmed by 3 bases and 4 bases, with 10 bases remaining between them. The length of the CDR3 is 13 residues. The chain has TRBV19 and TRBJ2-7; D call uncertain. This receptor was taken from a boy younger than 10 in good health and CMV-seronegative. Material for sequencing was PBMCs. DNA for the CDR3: TGTGCCAGTAGTATCCTAGTCGGGTACGAGCAGTACTTC. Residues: CASSILVGYEQYF.